Each of the 17 T cell receptor beta chains below was sequenced from the same sample in a study of CD8+ T cells in alopecia areata. RNA was extracted and reverse transcribed into cDNA as the sequencing template. TCRdb's copy holds only in-frame clones and misses some; the assay was immunoSEQ multiplex PCR. The sample includes over 200,000 clones, 50% to 65% seen only once; the top ten take roughly 0.47%. Sequences were derived from CD4+ T cells sorted from blood, sampled at week 0. The source is a human donor with alopecia areata.

This clone was counted only a few times. The genes are TRBV30 and TRBJ1-2; D remains unclear. V lost 1 base to trimming and J lost 5 bases, with 17 bases between them. Looked up from germline, CDR1 is GTSNPN and CDR2 is SVGIG (reference sequence). The length of the CDR3 is 15 residues. In nucleotides, the CDR3 is TGTGCCTGGAGTGCCCCATCTCGGAGACGGTATGGCTACACCTTC. Translating it yields CAWSAPSRRRYGYTF.

Regarding this clone: Other DNA sequences in this specimen translate into the identical CDR3. This rearrangement joins TRBV4-1 to TRBJ1-5, with D perhaps TRBD1 (5 bases). This CDR3 comprises 14 residues. Germline V CDR1 and CDR2: MGHRA, YSYEKL. V gave up 1 base and J gave up 7 bases, with 11 bases separating them. CDR3 loop: CASSQVGGGQPQHF. The CDR3 nucleotides are TGCGCCAGCAGCCAAGTGGGTGGGGGACAGCCCCAGCATTTT.

In this sample, this clone turned up a few times. This chain links TRBV5-1 with TRBJ1-2; 8 positions agree with TRBD1. Germline V gene data show CDR1 as SGHRS and CDR2 as YFSETQ. V was pared by 2 bases and J by 4 bases, with 10 bases of the junction left unmatched. The CDR3 is 16 residues long. CDR3 in amino acids: CASSFLGLGQGYGYTF. The CDR3 coding sequence is TGCGCCAGCAGCTTCCTGGGCCTCGGACAGGGCTATGGCTACACCTTC.

The rearrangement joins TRBV5-1 to TRBJ2-7, with D hard to call. The CDR3 runs 11 residues. CDR1 and CDR2 (germline): SGHRS, YFSETQ. Trimming stripped 2 bases from V and 0 bases from J, with 0 bases between. The CDR3 spells CASSFSYEQYF. DNA of the CDR3: TGCGCCAGCAGCTTCTCCTACGAGCAGTACTTC.

Note on this clone: At one of its ends the junction is not consistent with the germline gene, which may arise from a read error. The genes are TRBV5-1 and TRBJ2-1, with 9 bases aligning to TRBD2. The CDR3 covers 17 residues. Looked up from germline, CDR1 is SGHRS and CDR2 is YFSETQ. This chain's CDR3 is CASGLVALAGTANEQFF. CDR3 bases: TGCGCCAGCGGCTTGGTGGCCCTAGCGGGGACGGCGAATGAGCAGTTCTTC.

This clone has more than one count but fewer than ten. The sample carries other DNA sequences with the same CDR3. The V call is TRBV2, the J call TRBJ2-5, with 10 nucleotides matching TRBD2. The CDR3 has 14 residues. Per germline, CDR1 SNHLY and CDR2 FYNNEI. Trimming at V came to 4 bases and at J to 2 bases, leaving 1 base not matched to a gene. CDR3 coding DNA: TGTGCCAGCAGTGGGACTAGCGGTCAAGAGACCCAGTACTTC. This sequence encodes CASSGTSGQETQYF.

The rearrangement joins TRBV4-1 to TRBJ2-7; 9 bases agree with TRBD2. This CDR3 comprises 17 residues. V lost 3 bases and J lost 0; bases outside the gene matches: 9. CDR1 MGHRA and CDR2 YSYEKL come from the germline V gene. CDR3 loop: CASSHPTSGQSSYEQYF. The CDR3, as DNA: TGCGCCAGCAGCCATCCGACTAGCGGCCAGAGCTCCTACGAGCAGTACTTC.

The chain combines TRBV29-1 with TRBJ2-5; D is unclear. V lost 6 bases and J lost 2, with 7 bases in between. The CDR3 loop spans 11 amino acids. Germline CDR1 reads SQVTM; CDR2 reads ANQGSEA. The CDR3 is CSVRQQETQYF. The CDR3 region has the DNA TGCAGCGTGAGGCAGCAAGAGACCCAGTACTTC. Together with reference TRBV29-1 and TRBJ2-5, the CDR3 gives the full variable domain: SAVISQKPSRDICQRGTSLTIQCQVDSQVTMMFWYRQQPGQSLTLIATANQGSEATYESGFVIDKFPISRPNLTFSTLTVSNMSPEDSSIYLCSVRQQETQYFGPGTRLLVL.

The CDR3 sequence is CASSWSEIYSYGYTF. As DNA, the CDR3 is TGTGCCAGCAGCTGGTCTGAGATTTACTCATATGGCTACACCTTC. The gene calls are TRBV7-2 and TRBJ1-2; D is unclear. Trimming removed 4 bases from V and 5 bases from J, with 17 bases in between. Per the germline V gene, CDR1 is SGHTA and CDR2 is FQGNSA. This CDR3 region has 15 residues.

The V call is TRBV30, the J call TRBJ2-5, with D perhaps TRBD1 (5 bases). V was trimmed by 4 bases and J by 2 bases, leaving 11 bases between them. The germline V gene encodes CDR1 GTSNPN and CDR2 SVGIG (reference sequence). The CDR3 consists of 13 residues. The CDR3: CAWKKTAQETQYF. CDR3 coding DNA: TGTGCCTGGAAGAAGACAGCACAAGAGACCCAGTACTTC.

The chain carries TRBV2 and TRBJ2-5; perhaps TRBD1 as D (6 bases). The CDR3 length is 12 residues. Trimming took 6 bases from V and 7 from J, leaving 12 bases between them. Germline-derived CDR1 and CDR2 are SNHLY and FYNNEI. The CDR3 DNA is TGTGCCAGCAGACTTGAAGGGGGGACCCAGTACTTC. Translated, it gives CASRLEGGTQYF.

The V call is TRBV20-1, the J call TRBJ2-7; no reliable D call. Germline CDR1 and CDR2: DFQATT and SNEGSKA (reference sequence). This CDR3 has 11 amino acids. Trimming left V 6 bases short and J 2 bases short, with 8 bases between. CDR3 sequence (DNA): TGCAGTGCCGAACAAACCTACGAGCAGTACTTC. Protein product: CSAEQTYEQYF.

J is TRBJ2-7 and V is TRBV14; D not certain. This CDR3 has 16 amino acids. V was clipped by 1 base and J by 5 bases, with 18 bases between them. Germline CDR1 reads SGHDN; CDR2 reads FVKESK. The DNA for the CDR3 is TGTGCCAGCAGCCAAGGAGGCGCATCCCCGGCGGACGAGCAGTACTTC. It codes for CASSQGGASPADEQYF.

This sequence joins TRBV7-9 and TRBJ1-1; 7 nucleotides line up with TRBD1. The CDR3 extends over 14 amino acids. Trimming at V came to 5 bases and at J to 1 base, leaving 4 bases not matched to a gene. CDR1 and CDR2 (germline): SEHNR, FQNEAQ (reference sequence). The CDR3 loop is CASSVGQTNTEAFF. The CDR3 DNA follows: TGTGCCAGCAGCGTGGGACAGACGAACACTGAAGCTTTCTTT.

V and J are TRBV5-6 and TRBJ1-5; D is ambiguous. Germline V gene lookup returns CDR1 SGHDT and CDR2 YYEEEE. V lost 3 bases and J lost 0, with 19 bases in between. The CDR3 has 18 residues. CDR3 DNA sequence: TGTGCCAGCAGCTACGGAGCCTCGAAGGTTTATAGCAATCAGCCCCAGCATTTT. Amino acid sequence: CASSYGASKVYSNQPQHF.

This clone occurred once. The chain recombines TRBV10-3 with TRBJ2-7; D ambiguous. From germline, CDR1 is ENHRY and CDR2 SYGVKD. Trimming pared 2 bases from V and 7 bases from J, leaving 6 bases between. The CDR3 has 11 residues. The CDR3 bases are TGTGCCATCAGTGAGACTTCGGAGCAGTACTTC. Translation gives CAISETSEQYF.

V is TRBV11-2 and J is TRBJ2-7, with unresolved D. This CDR3 contains 13 residues. CDR1 SGHAT and CDR2 FQNNGV come from the germline V gene. Trimming took off 0 bases at V and 2 bases at J, with 5 bases between the two ends. For the CDR3, the DNA is TGTGCCAGCAGCTTAGATCTGCCCTACGAGCAGTACTTC. Its protein product is CASSLDLPYEQYF.